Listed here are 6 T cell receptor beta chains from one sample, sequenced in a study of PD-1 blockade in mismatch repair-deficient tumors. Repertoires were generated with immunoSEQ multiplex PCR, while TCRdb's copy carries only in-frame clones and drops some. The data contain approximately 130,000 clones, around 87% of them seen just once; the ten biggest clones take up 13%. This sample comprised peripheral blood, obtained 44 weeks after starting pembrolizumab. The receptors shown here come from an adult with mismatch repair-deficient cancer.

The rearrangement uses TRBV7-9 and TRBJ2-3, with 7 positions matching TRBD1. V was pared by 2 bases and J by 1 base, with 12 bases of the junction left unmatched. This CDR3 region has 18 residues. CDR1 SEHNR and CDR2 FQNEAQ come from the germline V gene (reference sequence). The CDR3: CASSLSALGTDRTDTQYF. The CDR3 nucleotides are TGTGCCAGCAGCTTAAGTGCCTTGGGGACAGACCGCACAGATACGCAGTATTTT.

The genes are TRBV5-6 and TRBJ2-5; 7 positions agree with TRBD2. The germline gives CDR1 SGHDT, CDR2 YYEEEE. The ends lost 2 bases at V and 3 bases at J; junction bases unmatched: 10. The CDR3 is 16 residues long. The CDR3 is CASSFFPSLAEETQYF. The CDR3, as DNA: TGTGCCAGCAGCTTTTTCCCCTCTCTAGCGGAAGAGACCCAGTACTTC.

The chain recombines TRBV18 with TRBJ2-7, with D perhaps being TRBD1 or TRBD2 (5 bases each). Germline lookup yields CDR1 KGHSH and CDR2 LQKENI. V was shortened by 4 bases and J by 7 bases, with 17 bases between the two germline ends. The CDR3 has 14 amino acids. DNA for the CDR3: TGTGCCAGCTCACAGGACCGGGACGGAGGTGAGCAGTACTTC. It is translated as CASSQDRDGGEQYF.

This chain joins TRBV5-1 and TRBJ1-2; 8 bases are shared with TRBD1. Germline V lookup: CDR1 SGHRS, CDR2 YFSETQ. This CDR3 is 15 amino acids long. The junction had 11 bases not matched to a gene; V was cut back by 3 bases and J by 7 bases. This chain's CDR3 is CASSSERTGRGGYTF. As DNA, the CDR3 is TGCGCCAGCAGCTCGGAACGGACAGGGCGGGGTGGCTACACCTTC.

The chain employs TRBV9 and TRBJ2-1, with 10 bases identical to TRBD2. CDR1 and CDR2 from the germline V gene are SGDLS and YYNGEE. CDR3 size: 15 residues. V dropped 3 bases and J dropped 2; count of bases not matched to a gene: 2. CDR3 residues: CASSASGRAYNEQFF. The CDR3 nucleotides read TGTGCCAGCAGCGCGAGCGGGAGGGCCTACAATGAGCAGTTCTTC.

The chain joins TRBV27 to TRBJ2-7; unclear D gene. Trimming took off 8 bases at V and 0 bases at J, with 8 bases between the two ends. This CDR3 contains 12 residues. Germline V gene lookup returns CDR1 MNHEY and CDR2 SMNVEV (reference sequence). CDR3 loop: CASGTSSYEQYF. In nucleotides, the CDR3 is TGTGCCAGCGGTACAAGCTCCTACGAGCAGTACTTC.